The rows below give T cell receptor beta chains drawn from one sample of a study of blood T cell repertoires in COVID-19. Clones were sequenced by immunoSEQ multiplex PCR, and TCRdb holds only the in-frame ones, with some missing. The sample carries roughly 170,000 clones, roughly four fifths recorded once. Sequencing was done on a sample of PBMCs or T cells enriched from blood (not recorded which). The receptor set was obtained from a middle-aged man who had recovered from COVID-19. Both conserved end residues are part of each CDR3. D genes are given only for firm matches. The size field is filled for only some rows; it gives once, few, many or a size class.

TRBV30	-	TRBD2	TRBJ2-4	CAWRASGGLVGAKNIQYF	TGTGCCTGGAGGGCTAGCGGGGGGCTTGTAGGGGCCAAAAACATTCAGTACTTC
TRBV5-4	-	-	TRBJ1-3	CASSFDRTGNTIYF	TGTGCCAGCAGCTTCGACAGGACTGGAAACACCATATATTTT
TRBV6-4	-	-	TRBJ2-1	CASSESSYNEQFF	TGTGCCAGCAGTGAATCTAGCTACAATGAGCAGTTCTTC
TRBV19	once	-	TRBJ1-3	CASSIPNNSGNTIYF	TGTGCCAGTAGTATACCCAACAACTCTGGAAACACCATATATTTT
TRBV5-1	-	-	TRBJ1-2	CASSLEGGGGYTF	TGCGCCAGCAGCTTGGAGGGTGGAGGAGGCTACACCTTC
TRBV5-1	-	TRBD1	TRBJ1-1	CASSLRQGRLNTEAFF	TGCGCCAGCAGCCTACGACAGGGCCGATTGAACACTGAAGCTTTCTTT
TRBV7-9	-	TRBD2	TRBJ2-7	CASSLSGDSYEQYF	TGTGCCAGCAGCTTAAGCGGGGACTCCTACGAGCAGTACTTC
TRBV7-2	few	TRBD2	TRBJ2-7	CASSPQAQRGTPYEQYF	TGTGCCAGCAGCCCTCAGGCCCAGCGGGGGACTCCCTACGAGCAGTACTTC
TRBV18	-	TRBD1	TRBJ2-2	CASSLGQGNTGELFF	TGTGCCAGCTCCCTGGGACAGGGGAACACCGGGGAGCTGTTTTTT
TRBV12-3/TRBV12-4	once	-	TRBJ2-7	CASSLARAGEQYF	TGTGCCAGCAGTTTAGCGAGGGCGGGTGAGCAGTACTTC
TRBV28	few	-	TRBJ2-7	CASSSFTQGTYF	TGTGCCAGCAGCTCCTTTACACAGGGCACGTACTTC
TRBV19	-	TRBD1	TRBJ1-2	CASSMGRQGSHGYTF	TGTGCCAGTAGTATGGGGAGACAGGGTTCCCATGGCTACACCTTC
TRBV15	-	TRBD1	TRBJ1-2	CATSTTGGRGNYGYTF	TGTGCCACCAGCACTACAGGGGGCCGGGGTAACTATGGCTACACCTTC
TRBV5-3	-	-	TRBJ1-3	CARSLVRFWAGNTIYF	TGTGCCAGAAGCTTGGTCAGGTTTTGGGCCGGAAACACCATATATTTT
TRBV4-1	-	-	TRBJ1-2	CASSERDGYTF	TGCGCCAGCAGCGAGAGGGATGGCTACACCTTC
TRBV2	-	TRBD1	TRBJ1-5	CAFHPPDRDYQPQHF	TGTGCCTTTCACCCTCCGGACAGGGACTATCAGCCCCAGCATTTT
TRBV3-1/TRBV3-2	-	-	TRBJ1-3	CASSQALGGLYF	TGTGCCAGCAGCCAAGCTCTAGGGGGACTATATTTT
TRBV7-3	-	-	TRBJ2-3	CASSPTDTAGHGNTQYF	TGTGCCAGCAGCCCCACGGATACGGCGGGCCATGGGAATACGCAGTATTTT
TRBV7-9	medium-sized	-	TRBJ2-3	CASILGRELSTDTQYF	TGTGCCAGCATCCTAGGCCGGGAGTTAAGCACAGATACGCAGTATTTT
TRBV7-3	-	-	TRBJ2-3	CASGRGAEDTQYF	TGTGCCAGCGGTCGAGGAGCGGAAGATACGCAGTATTTT
TRBV5-5	-	TRBD1	TRBJ2-7	CASSWDSYEQYF	TGTGCCAGCAGCTGGGACAGCTACGAGCAGTACTTC
TRBV19	-	-	TRBJ2-5	CASKARGGYQETQYF	TGTGCCAGTAAGGCCCGCGGGGGCTATCAAGAGACCCAGTACTTC
TRBV6-5	once	TRBD2	TRBJ2-7	CASHLSGGAYEQYF	TGTGCCAGCCACCTCAGCGGGGGGGCCTACGAGCAGTACTTC
TRBV3-1/TRBV3-2	once	TRBD1	TRBJ1-1	CASSPKTPGGMNTEAFF	TGTGCCAGCAGCCCAAAAACTCCAGGGGGCATGAACACTGAAGCTTTCTTT
TRBV18	-	-	TRBJ1-1	CASSPSRDTEAFF	TGTGCCAGCTCACCATCACGGGACACTGAAGCTTTCTTT
TRBV6-2/TRBV6-3	-	-	TRBJ1-1	CASSYPVGVNTEAFF	TGTGCCAGCAGTTACCCCGTCGGGGTGAACACTGAAGCTTTCTTT
TRBV11-1	-	TRBD2	TRBJ2-1	CASSLTGTSRNEQFF	TGTGCCAGCAGCTTGACCGGGACTAGCAGGAATGAGCAGTTCTTC
TRBV27	-	TRBD2	TRBJ2-3	CASKTRVPGLAGFQQVSDTQYF	TGTGCCAGCAAAACAAGGGTACCAGGACTAGCGGGGTTTCAGCAGGTCTCAGATACGCAGTATTTT
TRBV27	once	TRBD2	TRBJ2-7	CASSLAGDEQYF	TGTGCCAGCAGTCTAGCGGGGGACGAGCAGTACTTC
TRBV5-6	-	TRBD1	TRBJ2-1	CASSLAPGQGFNEQFF	TGTGCCAGCAGCTTGGCCCCGGGACAGGGGTTCAATGAGCAGTTCTTC
TRBV5-1	-	TRBD2	TRBJ2-7	CASSLGASGRFYEQYF	TGCGCCAGCAGCTTGGGGGCTAGCGGGAGGTTCTACGAGCAGTACTTC
TRBV24-1	-	-	TRBJ1-2	CATSDLTGNYGYTF	TGTGCCACCAGTGATTTGACGGGAAACTATGGCTACACCTTC
TRBV7-4	-	TRBD1	TRBJ1-1	CASSPGDRVPMNTEAFF	TGTGCCAGCAGCCCCGGGGACAGGGTGCCGATGAACACTGAAGCTTTCTTT
TRBV20-1	once	TRBD2	TRBJ2-7	CSASPFLKTSVNEQYF	TGCAGTGCTAGTCCGTTCCTAAAGACTAGCGTCAACGAGCAGTACTTC
TRBV5-5	-	-	TRBJ1-1	CASSFTGGGTEAFF	TGTGCCAGCAGCTTTACAGGTGGTGGGACTGAAGCTTTCTTT
TRBV4-2	-	-	TRBJ2-5	CASSQGRHRDQETQYF	TGTGCCAGCAGCCAAGGTCGGCACAGGGACCAAGAGACCCAGTACTTC
TRBV11-3	once	TRBD2	TRBJ2-1	CASSLDGTRGLAAEQFF	TGTGCCAGCAGCTTAGACGGGACTAGGGGTCTGGCAGCTGAGCAGTTCTTC
TRBV6-5	-	-	TRBJ2-1	CASSPRTGNNEQFF	TGTGCCAGCAGTCCCCGAACGGGAAACAATGAGCAGTTCTTC
TRBV12-5	once	TRBD1	TRBJ1-1	CASGPDRGTEAFF	TGTGCTAGTGGCCCGGACAGGGGAACTGAAGCTTTCTTT
TRBV5-1	-	TRBD1	TRBJ2-1	CASSFQGVGYNEQFF	TGCGCCAGCAGCTTTCAGGGGGTAGGGTACAATGAGCAGTTCTTC
TRBV5-4	-	TRBD1	TRBJ1-1	CASSSQGQHTEAFF	TGTGCCAGCAGCTCCCAGGGACAGCACACTGAAGCTTTCTTT
TRBV20-1	-	-	TRBJ1-2	CSASEEAGYGYTF	TGCAGTGCTAGTGAGGAGGCTGGCTATGGCTACACCTTC
TRBV21-1	-	-	TRBJ2-7	CAGKRGGRYEQYF	TGTGCCGGAAAGCGGGGGGGCCGCTACGAGCAGTACTTC
TRBV23-1	-	TRBD2	TRBJ2-7	CASTATGLAGGPYEQYF	TGCGCCAGCACTGCCACGGGGCTAGCGGGGGGCCCCTACGAGCAGTACTTC
TRBV18	-	TRBD1	TRBJ1-4	CASSPRDRREGEKLFF	TGTGCCAGCTCACCGCGGGACAGAAGAGAGGGTGAAAAACTGTTTTTT
TRBV6-6	-	TRBD1	TRBJ2-7	CASSYSKGGAGKQYF	TGTGCCAGCAGTTACTCGAAAGGGGGCGCAGGGAAGCAGTACTTC
TRBV2	few	TRBD1	TRBJ1-2	CASSLTGKYGYTF	TGTGCCAGCAGCCTGACAGGGAAATATGGCTACACCTTC
TRBV5-4	-	-	TRBJ1-1	CASSTGQQNEAFF	TGTGCCAGCAGCACCGGACAGCAGAATGAAGCTTTCTTT
TRBV28	-	-	TRBJ1-4	CASSPGREKLFF	TGTGCCAGCAGTCCGGGAAGAGAAAAACTGTTTTTT
TRBV27	-	TRBD2	TRBJ2-1	CASRKLAGGNNEQFF	TGTGCCAGCAGGAAACTAGCGGGGGGAAACAATGAGCAGTTCTTC
TRBV3-1/TRBV3-2	-	TRBD1	TRBJ1-6	CASSLHQTGNSPLHF	TGTGCCAGCAGTCTCCATCAGACAGGGAATTCACCCCTCCACTTT